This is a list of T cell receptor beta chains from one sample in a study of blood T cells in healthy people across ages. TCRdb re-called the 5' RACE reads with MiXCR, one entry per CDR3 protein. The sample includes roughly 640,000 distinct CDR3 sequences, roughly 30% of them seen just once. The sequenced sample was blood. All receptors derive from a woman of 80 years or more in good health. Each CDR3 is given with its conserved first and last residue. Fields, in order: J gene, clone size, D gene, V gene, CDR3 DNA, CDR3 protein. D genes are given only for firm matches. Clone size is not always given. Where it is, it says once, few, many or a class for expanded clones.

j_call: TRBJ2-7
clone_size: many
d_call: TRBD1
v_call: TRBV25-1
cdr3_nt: TGTGCCAGCAGTGGCCGGACAGGTCGCAACGAGCAGTACTTC
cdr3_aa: CASSGRTGRNEQYF

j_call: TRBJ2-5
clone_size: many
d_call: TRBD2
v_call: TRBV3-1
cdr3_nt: TGTGCCAGCAGCCAAGATCCGACTAGCAGTGAGACCCAGTACTTC
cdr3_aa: CASSQDPTSSETQYF

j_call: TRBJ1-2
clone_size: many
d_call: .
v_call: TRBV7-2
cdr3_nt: TGTGCCAGCAGCTTAGCTAGCGGAGGGGGGTCCTATGGCTACACCTTC
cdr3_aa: CASSLASGGGSYGYTF

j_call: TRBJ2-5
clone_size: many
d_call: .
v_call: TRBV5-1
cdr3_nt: TGCGCCAGCAGCTTCGAAGGGCGTGAGACCCAGTACTTC
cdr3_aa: CASSFEGRETQYF

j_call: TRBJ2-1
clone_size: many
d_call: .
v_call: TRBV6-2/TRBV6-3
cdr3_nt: TGTGCCAGCAGCCCGGACAATGCAGGGGGGGGAAAGCAGTTCTTC
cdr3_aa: CASSPDNAGGGKQFF

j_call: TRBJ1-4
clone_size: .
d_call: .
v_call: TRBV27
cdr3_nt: TGTGCCAGCAGTTCCTCTCCCAGTTATGAAAAACTGTTTTTT
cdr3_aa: CASSSSPSYEKLFF

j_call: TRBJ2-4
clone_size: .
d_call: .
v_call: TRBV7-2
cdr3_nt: TGTGCCAGCAGTTCCCCGGATACCAAAAACATTCAGTACTTC
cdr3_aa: CASSSPDTKNIQYF

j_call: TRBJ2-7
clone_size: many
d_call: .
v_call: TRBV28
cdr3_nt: TGTGCCAGCAATTGGGGGGCTTTCGGGGAGCAGTACTTC
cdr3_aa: CASNWGAFGEQYF

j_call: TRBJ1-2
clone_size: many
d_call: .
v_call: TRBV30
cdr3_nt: TGTGCCTGGAGTGACCGCGGCTACACCTTC
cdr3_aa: CAWSDRGYTF

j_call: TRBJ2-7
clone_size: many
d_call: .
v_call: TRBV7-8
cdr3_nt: TGTGCCAGCAGCTTAGGACGACAGCTGTACGAGCAGTACTTC
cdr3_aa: CASSLGRQLYEQYF

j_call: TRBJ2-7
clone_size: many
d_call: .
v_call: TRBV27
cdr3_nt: TGTGCCAGCAGTTCGGGGACGGTCCCAACCTCCTACGAGCAGTACTTC
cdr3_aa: CASSSGTVPTSYEQYF

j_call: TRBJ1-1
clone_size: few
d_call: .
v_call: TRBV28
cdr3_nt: TGTGCCAGCAGTCCCCACAGCATGAACACTGAAGCTTTCTTT
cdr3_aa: CASSPHSMNTEAFF

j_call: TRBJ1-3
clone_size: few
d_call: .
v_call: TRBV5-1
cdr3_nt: TGCGCCAGCAGCTTAGAGCCTGCCTCTGGAAACACCATATATTTT
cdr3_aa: CASSLEPASGNTIYF

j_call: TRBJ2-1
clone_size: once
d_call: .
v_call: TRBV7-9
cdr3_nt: TGTGCCAGCAGCTTAAATTTGGTGGAGAGCTCCTACAATGAGCAGTTCTTC
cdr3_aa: CASSLNLVESSYNEQFF

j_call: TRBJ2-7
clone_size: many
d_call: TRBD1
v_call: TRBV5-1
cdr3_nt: TGCGCCAGCAGCTTGGGAGACAGGGTCACCGAGCAGTACTTC
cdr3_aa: CASSLGDRVTEQYF

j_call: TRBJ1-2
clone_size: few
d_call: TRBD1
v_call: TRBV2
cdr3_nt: TGTGCCAGCAGTGGCGCGGGACAGGGGTCGGGCTACACCTTC
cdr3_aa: CASSGAGQGSGYTF

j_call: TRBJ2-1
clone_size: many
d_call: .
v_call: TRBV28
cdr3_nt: TGTGCCAGCAGTCCCCCGGCTAGCAGCAATGAGCAGTTCTTC
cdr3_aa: CASSPPASSNEQFF

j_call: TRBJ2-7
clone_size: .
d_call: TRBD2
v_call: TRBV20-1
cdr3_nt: TGCAGTTATCCTCTAGCGGGAGGGATGAGCGAGCAGTACTTC
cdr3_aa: CSYPLAGGMSEQYF

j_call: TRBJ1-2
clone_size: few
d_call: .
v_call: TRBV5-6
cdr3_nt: TGTGCCAGCAGCGCAGAGGTGGGAGGCTACACCTTC
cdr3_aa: CASSAEVGGYTF

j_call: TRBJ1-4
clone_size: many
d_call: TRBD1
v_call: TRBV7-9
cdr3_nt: TGTGCCAGCAGGGGACAGGGGGAGCGAAAACTGTTTTTT
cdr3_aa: CASRGQGERKLFF

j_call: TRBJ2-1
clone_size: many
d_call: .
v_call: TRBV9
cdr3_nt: TGTGCCAGCAGCGGGGGAGCTGGCTCCTACAATGAGCAGTTCTTC
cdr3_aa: CASSGGAGSYNEQFF

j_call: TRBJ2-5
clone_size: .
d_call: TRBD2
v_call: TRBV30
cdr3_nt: TGTGCCTGGAGTCGCGGGGGGTCAGAGACCCAGTACTTC
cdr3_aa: CAWSRGGSETQYF

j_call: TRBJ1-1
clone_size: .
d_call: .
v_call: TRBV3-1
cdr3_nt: TGTGCCAGCAGCCAAGCTGGGGAGGGCACTGAAGCTTTCTTT
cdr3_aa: CASSQAGEGTEAFF

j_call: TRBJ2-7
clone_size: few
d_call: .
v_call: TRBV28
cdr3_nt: TGTGCCAGCAGTTCCCAAGGGGTCCGATACGAGCAGTACTTC
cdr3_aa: CASSSQGVRYEQYF

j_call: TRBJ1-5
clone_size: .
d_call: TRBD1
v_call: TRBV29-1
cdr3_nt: TGCAGCGTTGGGCAGGGGGGAGACCAGCCCCAGCATTTT
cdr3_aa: CSVGQGGDQPQHF

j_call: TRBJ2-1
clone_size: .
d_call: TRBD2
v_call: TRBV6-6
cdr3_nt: TGTGCCAGCAGGGGACTAGCGGACAATGAGCAGTTCTTC
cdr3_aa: CASRGLADNEQFF

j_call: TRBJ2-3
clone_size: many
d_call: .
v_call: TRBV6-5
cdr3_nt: TGTGCCAGCAGGACGGGACCACACAACACAGATACGCAGTATTTT
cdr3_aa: CASRTGPHNTDTQYF

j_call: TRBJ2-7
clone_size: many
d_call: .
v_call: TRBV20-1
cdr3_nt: TGCAGTGCTGGATGGCACGGCTCCTACGAGCAGTACTTC
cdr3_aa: CSAGWHGSYEQYF

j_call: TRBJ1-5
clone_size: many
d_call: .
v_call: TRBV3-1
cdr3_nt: TGTGCCAGCAGCCAAGCAAGGAACAGGCCCCAGCATTTT
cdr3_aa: CASSQARNRPQHF

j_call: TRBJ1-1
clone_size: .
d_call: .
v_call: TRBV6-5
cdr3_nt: TGTGCCAGCAGGGAGGGGCCGGTGAACACTGAAGCTTTCTTT
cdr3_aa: CASREGPVNTEAFF

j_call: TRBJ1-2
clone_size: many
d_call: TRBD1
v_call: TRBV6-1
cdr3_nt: TGTGCCAGCAGTGAAGCGACAGGGGCGAAAGGCTACACCTTC
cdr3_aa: CASSEATGAKGYTF

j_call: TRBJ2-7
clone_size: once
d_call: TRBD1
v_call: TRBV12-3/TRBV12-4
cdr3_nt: TGTGCCAGCAGCCGGACACAGGGGGCCCGCTCCTACGAGCAGTACTTC
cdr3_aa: CASSRTQGARSYEQYF

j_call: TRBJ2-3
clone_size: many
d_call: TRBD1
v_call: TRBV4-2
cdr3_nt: TGTGCCAGCAGCCAACTGACAGGGGATAGCACAGATACGCAGTATTTT
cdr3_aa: CASSQLTGDSTDTQYF

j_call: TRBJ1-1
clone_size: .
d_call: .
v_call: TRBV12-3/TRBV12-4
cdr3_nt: TGTGCCAGCAGCCCCCGGACAGTCGCCTACACTGAAGCTTTCTTT
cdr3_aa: CASSPRTVAYTEAFF

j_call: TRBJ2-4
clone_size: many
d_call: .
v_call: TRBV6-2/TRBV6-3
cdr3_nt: TGTGCCAGCAGTTACTCGGACGTAGCCAAAAACATTCAGTACTTC
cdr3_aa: CASSYSDVAKNIQYF

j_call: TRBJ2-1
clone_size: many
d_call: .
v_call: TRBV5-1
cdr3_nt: TGCGCCAGCAGCCAGGCCAGGGCCCCCTACAATGAGCAGTTCTTC
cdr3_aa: CASSQARAPYNEQFF

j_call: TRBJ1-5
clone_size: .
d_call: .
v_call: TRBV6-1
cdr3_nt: TGTGCCAGCAGTGTACAGGGCCCTCTGGGGCCCCAGCATTTT
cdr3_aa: CASSVQGPLGPQHF

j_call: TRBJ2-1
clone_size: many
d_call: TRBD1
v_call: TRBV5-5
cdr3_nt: TGTGCCAGCAACCTGGGACAGGAATACAATGAGCAGTTCTTC
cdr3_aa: CASNLGQEYNEQFF

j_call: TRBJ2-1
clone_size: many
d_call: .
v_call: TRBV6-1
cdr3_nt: TGTGCCAGCAGTGAAGCGAAGGGGTCCTACAATGAGCAGTTCTTC
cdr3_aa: CASSEAKGSYNEQFF

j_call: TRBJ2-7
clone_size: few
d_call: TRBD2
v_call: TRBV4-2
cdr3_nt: TGTGCCAGCTCCAGCGGGAGCCTCTCCTACGAGCAGTACTTC
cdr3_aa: CASSSGSLSYEQYF

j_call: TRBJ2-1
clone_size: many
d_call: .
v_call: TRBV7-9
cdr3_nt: TGTGCCAGCAGCTTAGCGGGGGGCGCTGAAGAGTTCTTC
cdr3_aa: CASSLAGGAEEFF

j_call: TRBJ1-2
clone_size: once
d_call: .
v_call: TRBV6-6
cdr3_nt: TGTGCCAGCAGTTACAACAGGGAAGATTATGGCTACACCTTC
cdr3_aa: CASSYNREDYGYTF

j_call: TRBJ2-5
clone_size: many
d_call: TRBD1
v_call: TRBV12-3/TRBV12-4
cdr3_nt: TGTGCCAGCAGTTTAGCAGGGGGCGTCAGGCAAGAGACCCAGTACTTC
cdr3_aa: CASSLAGGVRQETQYF

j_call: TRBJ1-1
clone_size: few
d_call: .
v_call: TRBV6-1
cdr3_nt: TGTGCCAGCAACCAAGGTATTGAAGCTTTCTTT
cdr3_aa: CASNQGIEAFF

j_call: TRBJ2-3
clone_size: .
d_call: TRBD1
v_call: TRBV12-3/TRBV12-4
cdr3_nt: TGTGCCAGCACCATCCCGCTAACAGGGGTCGCAGATACGCAGTATTTT
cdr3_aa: CASTIPLTGVADTQYF

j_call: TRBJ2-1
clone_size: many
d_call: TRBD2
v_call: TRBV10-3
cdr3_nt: TGTGCCATCAGGGGGACTAGCGGGGATTACAATGAGCAGTTCTTC
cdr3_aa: CAIRGTSGDYNEQFF

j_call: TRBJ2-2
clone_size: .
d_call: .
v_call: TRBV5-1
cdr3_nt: TGCGCCAGCAGCTTGGCGGGGATGAACACCGGGGAGCTGTTTTTT
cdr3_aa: CASSLAGMNTGELFF

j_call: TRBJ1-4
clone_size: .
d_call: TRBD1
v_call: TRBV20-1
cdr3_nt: TGCAGTGCTAGAGATCCGACAGGGGGCAAAAAACTGTTTTTT
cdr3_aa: CSARDPTGGKKLFF

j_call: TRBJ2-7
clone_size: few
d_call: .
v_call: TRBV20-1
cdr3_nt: TGCAGTGCCGAACGGGGAAGGGACGAGCAGTACTTC
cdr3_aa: CSAERGRDEQYF

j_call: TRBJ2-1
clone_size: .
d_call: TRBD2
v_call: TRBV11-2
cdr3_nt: TGTGCCAGCAGCCCCCGGGTAGCGGGATACCCCTACAATGAGCAGTTCTTC
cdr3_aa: CASSPRVAGYPYNEQFF

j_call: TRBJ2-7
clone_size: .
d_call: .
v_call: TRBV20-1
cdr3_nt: TGCAGTGCGGCCGAGACAGGAAGTGCCTACGAGCAGTACTTC
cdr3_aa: CSAAETGSAYEQYF

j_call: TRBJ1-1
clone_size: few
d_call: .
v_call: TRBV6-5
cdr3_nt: TGTGCCAGCAGCAGGCCGGGGGGCATAAGCACTGAAGCTTTCTTT
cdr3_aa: CASSRPGGISTEAFF

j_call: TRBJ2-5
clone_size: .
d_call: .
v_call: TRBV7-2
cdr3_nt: TGTGCCAGCAGCTCTAAGGCAGGGAAAGGAAGGGATGAACAGTACTTC
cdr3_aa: CASSSKAGKGRDEQYF

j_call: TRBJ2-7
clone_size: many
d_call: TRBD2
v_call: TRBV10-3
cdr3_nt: TGTGCCATCAGTGAGTTAAGACTAGCGGGGAGCTCCTACGAGCAGTACTTC
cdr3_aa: CAISELRLAGSSYEQYF

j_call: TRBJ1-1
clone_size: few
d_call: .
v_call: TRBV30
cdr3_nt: TGTGCTTGGAGTGGGACGAACCAGGAAGCTTTCTTT
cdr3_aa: CAWSGTNQEAFF

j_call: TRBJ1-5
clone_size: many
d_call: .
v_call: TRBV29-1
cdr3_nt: TGCAGCGTTGCCTGGGGGAGGGTCAATCAGCCCCAGCATTTT
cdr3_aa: CSVAWGRVNQPQHF

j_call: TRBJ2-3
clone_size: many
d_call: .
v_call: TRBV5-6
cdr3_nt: TGTGCCAGCAGCTACGACAGCAGCACAGATACGCAGTATTTT
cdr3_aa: CASSYDSSTDTQYF